The 18 T cell receptor beta chains listed next were all sequenced from one sample in a study of OX40 agonist ivuxolimab in advanced cancers. Produced via immunoSEQ multiplex PCR; TCRdb's table is partial and in-frame only. Among 70,000 to 75,000 clones listed, 70% to 90% were seen once. Sequencing used CD4+ or CD8+ T cells sorted from blood, obtained in a trial of the OX40 agonist ivuxolimab. These receptors all stem from an adult with an advanced solid tumor such as melanoma, head and neck, liver or kidney cancer.

The CDR3 sequence is CASSQSAAYGYTF. Written as DNA, the CDR3 is TGTGCCAGCAGCCAGTCTGCAGCGTATGGCTACACCTTC. V and J are TRBV14 and TRBJ1-2; D uncertain. The V end lost 3 bases, the J end lost 5 bases, and 10 bases lay between the germline ends. Germline V gives CDR1 SGHDN, CDR2 FVKESK. The CDR3 sequence is 13 residues long.

This chain joins TRBV7-3 and TRBJ2-6; D gene uncertain. Trimming removed 2 bases at V and 0 bases at J, with 14 bases between. The CDR3 is made up of 18 amino acids. Germline V gene data show CDR1 as SGHTA and CDR2 as FQGTGA. The CDR3 loop is CASSLFPGTLSGANVLTF. CDR3 bases: TGTGCCAGCAGCTTATTCCCGGGTACCCTCTCTGGGGCCAACGTCCTGACTTTC.

The chain joins TRBV14 to TRBJ2-5, with 9 bases lining up with TRBD2. The CDR3 totals 18 residues. With V trimmed by 0 bases and J by 4 bases, 12 bases remained unmatched. Germline CDR1 reads SGHDN; CDR2 reads FVKESK. The CDR3 nucleotides read TGTGCCAGCAGCCAAGAAGGTACCAGCGGGGGGCCGAGAGAGACCCAGTACTTC. Protein: CASSQEGTSGGPRETQYF.

As DNA, the CDR3 is TGTGCCAGCAGTTTCGCGCCCGGCACGGCCTCCTACGAGCAGTACGTC. This gives the protein CASSFAPGTASYEQYV. The chain combines TRBV28 with TRBJ2-7; D uncertain. Between the trimmed V and J ends, which lost 3 bases and 0 bases, there was a span of 15 bases. CDR1 is MDHEN, CDR2 SYDVKM, per germline. CDR3 length: 16 amino acids.

The chain carries TRBV27 and TRBJ2-2; 7 bases fit TRBD1. There are 15 residues in the CDR3. CDR1 is MNHEY and CDR2 is SMNVEV in the germline V gene (reference sequence). Trimming took 4 bases from V and 5 from J; bases not matched to a gene: 7. In DNA, the CDR3 is TGTGCCAGCAGTTCCGGGACAGAAATTACCGGGGAGCTGTTTTTT. It translates to CASSSGTEITGELFF.

The chain is built from TRBV18 and TRBJ2-7; 16 nucleotides line up with TRBD2. J was trimmed by 7 bases and V by 3 bases; bases with no gene match: 6. Per the germline V gene, CDR1 is KGHSH and CDR2 is LQKENI. This CDR3 region has 16 residues. CDR3 sequence (DNA): TGTGCCAGCTCACCCGGGACTAGCGGGAGGGCCGGGGAGCAGTACTTC. It specifies CASSPGTSGRAGEQYF.

This clone was observed a handful of times. This rearrangement joins TRBV9 to TRBJ1-2; D not resolved. There are 13 residues in the CDR3. The germline V and J ends were trimmed by 0 bases and 5 bases, with 8 bases remaining between them. The germline V gene encodes CDR1 SGDLS and CDR2 YYNGEE. The CDR3 DNA follows: TGTGCCAGCAGCGTAGGCCAGACGTATGGCTACACCTTC. Translated: CASSVGQTYGYTF. Based on the CDR3 plus reference TRBV9 and TRBJ1-2, the full variable domain is DSGVTQTPKHLITATGQRVTLRCSPRSGDLSVYWYQQSLDQGLQFLIQYYNGEERAKGNILERFSAQQFPDLHSELNLSSLELGDSALYFCASSVGQTYGYTFGSGTRLTVV.

The V and J genes are TRBV19 and TRBJ2-3, with unresolved D. Deletions cut 2 bases from V and 7 bases from J, with 4 bases between. Germline CDR1 LNHDA, CDR2 SQIVND (reference sequence). The CDR3 runs to 11 residues. DNA of the CDR3: TGTGCCAGTAGTATAAGTAATACGCAGTATTTT. This gives the protein CASSISNTQYF.

This clone came up a few times. The chain couples TRBV5-1 to TRBJ2-7; TRBD2 is a possible D gene (5 bases). CDR1 SGHRS and CDR2 YFSETQ come from the germline V gene. The V and J ends lost 6 bases and 0 bases respectively, with 13 bases between them. The length of the CDR3 is 14 residues. CDR3 sequence reads: CASTQRGSSYEQYF. The CDR3 DNA reads as TGCGCCAGCACCCAACGTGGGAGCTCCTACGAGCAGTACTTC.

The chain carries TRBV6-1 and TRBJ2-2, with a possible D match to TRBD1 (5 bases). With 8 bases removed from V and 4 bases from J, the gap between germline ends came to 11 bases. This CDR3 spans 13 amino acids. Germline V CDR1 and CDR2: MNHNS, SASEGT. For the CDR3, the DNA is TGTGCCAGCGGGCAGGGTATCACCGGGGAGCTGTTTTTT. Translation gives CASGQGITGELFF.

The gene calls are TRBV6-5 and TRBJ1-2, with D maybe TRBD1 (6 bases). Trimming removed 6 bases at V and 4 bases at J, with 18 bases between. The CDR3 totals 15 residues. The germline gives CDR1 MNHEY, CDR2 SVGAGI. The CDR3 DNA is TGTGCCAGCAGAGCCAACAAGGACAGCGCCTATGGCTACACCTTC. Translation gives CASRANKDSAYGYTF.

The rearrangement joins TRBV5-8 to TRBJ2-3; 7 nucleotides line up with TRBD1. The junction had 3 bases not matched to a gene; V was cut back by 0 bases and J by 2 bases. Germline CDR1 is SGHTS and CDR2 is YDEGEE. This CDR3 region has 15 residues. CDR3 in amino acids: CASSLGQGPTDTQYF. CDR3 DNA: TGTGCCAGCAGCTTGGGACAGGGCCCCACAGATACGCAGTATTTT.

J is TRBJ2-3 and V is TRBV27; perhaps TRBD1 as D (5 bases). The CDR3 covers 16 residues. Germline V CDR1 and CDR2: MNHEY, SMNVEV (reference sequence). Trimming took off 3 bases at V and 4 bases at J, with 17 bases between the two ends. The CDR3 loop reads CASSFYLGARPDTQYF. The CDR3 DNA reads as TGTGCCAGCAGTTTCTATTTAGGGGCCCGGCCAGATACGCAGTATTTT.

The V and J genes are TRBV21-1 and TRBJ2-1; TRBD2, the D gene given by the table, was not confirmed from the DNA. TRBV21-1 is tagged as a pseudogene. The CDR3 covers 14 residues. CDR3 bases: TGTGCCAGCAGCAAAAAGGAGGCCTACAATGAGCAGTTCTTC. This sequence encodes CASSKKEAYNEQFF.

The chain combines TRBV7-9 with TRBJ2-7, with D uncertain. The germline V and J ends were trimmed by 1 base and 13 bases, with 11 bases remaining between them. From germline, CDR1 is SEHNR and CDR2 FQNEAQ (reference sequence). The CDR3 extends over 11 amino acids. CDR3 amino acids: CASSLGAGLYV. CDR3 DNA: TGTGCCAGCAGCTTAGGGGCAGGCCTCTACGTC.

This sequence joins TRBV7-6 and TRBJ2-3; 9 bases fit TRBD1. This CDR3 is 15 amino acids long. After removal of 5 bases from V and 3 bases from J, the junction contained 6 bases not matched to a gene. Germline V gene sequence: CDR1 SGHVS, CDR2 FNYEAQ. The CDR3 loop reads CASSPRTGVTDTQYF. CDR3 DNA: TGTGCCAGCAGCCCCCGGACAGGGGTGACAGATACGCAGTATTTT.

DNA of the CDR3: TGTGCCAGCAGTCGAGCGGGCTCTAACACTGAAGCTTTCTTT. This translates into CASSRAGSNTEAFF. This chain uses TRBV28 with TRBJ1-1; no clear D gene. The length of the CDR3 is 14 residues. V was cut by 5 bases and J by 2 bases, with 12 bases left in between. CDR1 is MDHEN and CDR2 is SYDVKM in the germline V gene.

This clone was observed a few times. The chain employs TRBV11-1 and TRBJ1-1; tentative D call: TRBD1 (5 bases). With 2 bases removed from V and 5 bases from J, the gap between germline ends came to 12 bases. This CDR3 is built from 14 residues. CDR1 is SGHAT, CDR2 FQDESV, per germline (reference sequence). CDR3 amino acids: CASSLRSGITEAFF. As DNA, the CDR3 is TGTGCCAGCAGCTTACGTTCAGGGATAACTGAAGCTTTCTTT.